This T cell receptor (beta chain) was captured by sequencing in a study of regulatory T cells in long-lasting Graves disease. The time point here: persistent/refractory GD, antithyroid drugs over 5 years with positive TRAb. The TCR library was made from RNA that had been extracted from PBMCs in TRIzol. Arm-PCR of CDR3 regions with iRepertoire HTBI primers generated TCR beta libraries. TCRdb redid the calling of the multiplex PCR reads with MiXCR, one entry per CDR3 protein. This table holds 400,000 to 500,000 distinct CDR3 sequences, around 20% found once. The sample was peripheral blood mononuclear cells (PBMCs), taken when the disease was refractory, from a patient treated with antithyroid drugs. This clonotype was sampled from a female donor with Graves disease.

CDR3 DNA sequence: TGTGCCAGCAGCCCCTTCCAACAATTTCTTCCTGAAGCTTTCTTT. This gives the protein CASSPFQQFLPEAFF. V usage is TRBV3-1 and J usage is TRBJ1-1, with D unresolved. With 4 bases removed from V and 6 bases from J, the gap between germline ends came to 18 bases. CDR3 length: 15 amino acids. The germline V gene encodes CDR1 LGHDT and CDR2 YNNKEL (reference sequence).